This entry lists 8 T cell receptor beta chains sequenced from one sample in a study of tumor-infiltrating lymphocytes in primary liver carcinoma. From around 0.5 ug total RNA, TCR beta cDNA was generated with a primer in the constant region. Sequencing libraries for TCR beta derived from three nested multiplex PCR rounds that used slightly modified ARM-PCR. A C-beta reverse primer and TRBV1-TRBV30 forward primers served in each of the first two PCR rounds, at 9 to 10 cycles apiece. In TCRdb, the multiplex PCR reads were re-called with MiXCR into one record per CDR3 protein. This sample carries approximately 100,000 distinct CDR3 sequences, around 66% of them seen once, and the ten largest clones take around 12%. RNA and DNA were co-extracted from around 18-30 mg of unsorted bulk tissue. Source material: liver tumor tissue from sampling region 2. The subset denotes: tumor region T2, inferior pole. These receptor sequences come from an older woman with primary liver carcinoma and hepatitis B virus infection.

V gene TRBV6-6 combines with J gene TRBJ2-3; D remains ambiguous. This CDR3 has 10 amino acids. The V gene lost 5 bases and the J gene lost 15 bases, with 12 bases spanning the gap. Germline values: CDR1 MNHNY, CDR2 SVGAGI (reference sequence). CDR3 sequence: CASSDNTHYF. The CDR3 nucleotides are TGTGCCAGCAGTGATAATACTCACTATTTT.

The chain employs TRBV7-8 and TRBJ2-3; D is uncertain. The V end lost 2 bases, the J end lost 3 bases, and 12 bases lay between the germline ends. The CDR3 is made up of 15 amino acids. CDR1 SGHVS and CDR2 FQNEAQ come from the germline V gene. CDR3 amino acids: CASSLKRAGTDTQYF. The DNA for the CDR3 is TGTGCCAGCAGCTTAAAGCGAGCAGGTACAGATACGCAGTATTTT.

This clonotype was recorded at least ten times. J is TRBJ2-7 and V is TRBV5-1; D remains unclear. V shed 0 bases and J shed 4 bases, with 11 bases lying between them. Germline CDR1 is SGHRS and CDR2 is YFSETQ. The CDR3 contains 14 residues. The CDR3 bases are TGCGCCAGCAGCTTGGTTGCGGTGGGGTACGAGCAGTACTTC. It encodes CASSLVAVGYEQYF.

To note about this clonotype: At one end the junction does not follow the germline gene, possibly because of a read error. This CDR3 is CASSYRLENSPLHF. In DNA, the CDR3 is TGTGCCAGCAGTTACAGACTGGAGAATTCACCTCTCCACTTT. The V gene is TRBV6-2 or TRBV6-3, the J gene TRBJ1-6; no clear D. This CDR3 comprises 14 residues. Germline V gene lookup returns CDR1 MNHEY and CDR2 SVGEGT.

Comment on this clonotype: One end of the junction does not line up with germline, which may come from a read error. The V call is TRBV13, the J call TRBJ2-5, with D tentatively TRBD2 (6 bases). CDR3 length: 12 residues. CDR1 and CDR2 (germline): PRHDT, FYEKMQ (reference sequence). The CDR3 nucleotides are TGTGACAGCAGCTTAAAACGGGAGACACAGTACTTC. Protein sequence: CDSSLKRETQYF. Full variable domain (remainder filled in from reference TRBV13 and TRBJ2-5): AAGVIQSPRHLIKEKRETATLKCYPIPRHDTVYWYQQGPGQDPQFLISFYEKMQSDKGSIPDRFSAQQFSDYHSELNMSSLELGDSALYFCDSSLKRETQYFGPGTRLLVL.

Turning to this clonotype: This could be a read error, since a much larger clone is one nucleotide away. The chain is built from TRBV14 and TRBJ1-6; 8 bases map to TRBD1. This CDR3 is built from 13 residues. Unmatched junction bases numbered 4, after V lost 6 bases and J lost 9 bases. Germline V gene lookup returns CDR1 SGHDN and CDR2 FVKESK. In DNA, the CDR3 is TGTGCCAGCAGTTTTACAGGGGGTTCACCCCTCCACTTT. Translated: CASSFTGGSPLHF. The full variable domain, rest sourced from reference TRBV14 and TRBJ1-6, is EAGVTQFPSHSVIEKGQTVTLRCDPISGHDNLYWYRRVMGKEIKFLLHFVKESKQDESGMPNNRFLAERTGGTYSTLKVQPAELEDSGVYFCASSFTGGSPLHFGNGTRLTVT.

V and J are TRBV6-5 and TRBJ2-6, with 10 positions matching TRBD1. The CDR3 is 17 residues long. Losses at the gene ends were 6 bases for V and 0 bases for J; bases not matched to a gene: 5. Per germline, CDR1 MNHEY and CDR2 SVGAGI. In DNA, the CDR3 is TGTGCCAGCAGGCCGGGACAGGGGCACTCTGGGGCCAACGTCCTGACTTTC. Protein sequence: CASRPGQGHSGANVLTF.

In the case of this clonotype: One base away lies a much larger clone, so this may be a sequencing read error. The chain has TRBV5-4 and TRBJ2-5; TRBD1 is a possible D gene (6 bases). Germline assignment: CDR1 SGHNT and CDR2 YYREEE (reference sequence). The V end was cut by 2 bases, the J end by 0 bases, with 20 bases between. The CDR3 consists of 18 residues. CDR3 protein: CASSFGAPGHENQETQYF. The CDR3 region has the DNA TGTGCCAGCAGCTTTGGGGCCCCGGGACACGAAAACCAAGAGACCCAGTACTTC.